This TCR beta chain comes out of a study of blood T cell repertoires in COVID-19. Study-wide background: The United States, Italy and Spain provided the acute and convalescent COVID-19 samples. Sample material is recorded as cDNA or gDNA derived from T cells, B-cell-depleted T cells, or PBMCs.

The CDR3 has 11 residues. V was shortened by 1 base and J by 8 bases, with 5 bases between the two germline ends. Germline V gene sequence: CDR1 LGHDT, CDR2 YNNKEL (reference sequence). Original data processing: Amplification of reference gene primers was used by the study to estimate nucleated cell counts. Here immunoSEQ multiplex PCR was the method, and the copy in TCRdb shows in-frame clones only, minus some. V, J and clone size are those of that table, while D and trimming were read from the DNA. The data show around 95,000 clones, more than 75% seen once. The chain joins TRBV3-1 (or the pseudogene TRBV3-2) to TRBJ1-1; D call uncertain. Sequencing was carried out using peripheral blood. The TCR sequence derives from a man younger than 45 in a cohort sampled during active COVID-19. The CDR3 region is CASSQGAEAFF. The CDR3 bases are TGTGCCAGCAGCCAAGGGGCAGAAGCTTTCTTT.